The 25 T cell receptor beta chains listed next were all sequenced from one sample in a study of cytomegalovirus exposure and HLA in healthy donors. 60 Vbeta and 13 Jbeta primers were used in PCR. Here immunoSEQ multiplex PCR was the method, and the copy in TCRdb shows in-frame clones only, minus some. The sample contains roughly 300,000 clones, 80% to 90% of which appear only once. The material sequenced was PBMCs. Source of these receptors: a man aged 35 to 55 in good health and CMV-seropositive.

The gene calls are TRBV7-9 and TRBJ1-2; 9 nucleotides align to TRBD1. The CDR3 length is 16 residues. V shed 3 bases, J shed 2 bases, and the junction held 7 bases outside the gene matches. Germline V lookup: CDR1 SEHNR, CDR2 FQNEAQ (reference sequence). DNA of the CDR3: TGTGCCAGCAGCTTGAGCCCCGGGACAGGGAACTATGGCTACACCTTC. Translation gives CASSLSPGTGNYGYTF.

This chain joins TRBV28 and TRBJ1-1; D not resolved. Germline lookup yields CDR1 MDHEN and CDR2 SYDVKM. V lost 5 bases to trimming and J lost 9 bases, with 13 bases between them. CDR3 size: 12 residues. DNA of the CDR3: TGTGCCAGCAGTAGAGACACACGCCAAGCTTTCTTT. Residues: CASSRDTRQAFF.

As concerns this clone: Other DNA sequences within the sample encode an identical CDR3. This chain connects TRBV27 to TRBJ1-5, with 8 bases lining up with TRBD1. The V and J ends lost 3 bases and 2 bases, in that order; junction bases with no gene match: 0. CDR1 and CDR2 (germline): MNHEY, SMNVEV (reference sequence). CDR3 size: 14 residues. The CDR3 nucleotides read TGTGCCAGCAGTTTGACAGGGGGCAATCAGCCCCAGCATTTT. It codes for CASSLTGGNQPQHF.

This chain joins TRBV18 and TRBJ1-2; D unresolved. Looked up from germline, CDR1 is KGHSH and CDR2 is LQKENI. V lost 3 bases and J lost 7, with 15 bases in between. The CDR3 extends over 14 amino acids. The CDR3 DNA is TGTGCCAGCTCACCTCCCGGACGGGGTTCTGGCTACACCTTC. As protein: CASSPPGRGSGYTF.

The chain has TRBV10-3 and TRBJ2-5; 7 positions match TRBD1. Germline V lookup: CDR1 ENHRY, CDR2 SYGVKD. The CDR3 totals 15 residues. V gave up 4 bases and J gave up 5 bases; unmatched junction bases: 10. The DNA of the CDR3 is TGTGCCATCAGTGCTGAGGGGGCGCCTTTGGAGACCCAGTACTTC. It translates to CAISAEGAPLETQYF.

The CDR3 DNA sequence: TGTGCCAGTAGTATATCCCCCATTGTCGGGGTAAGCTATGGCTACACCTTC. Translating it yields CASSISPIVGVSYGYTF. This chain links TRBV19 with TRBJ1-2; no definite D call. The CDR3 runs to 17 residues. Trimming stripped 2 bases from V and 4 bases from J, with 20 bases between. Per germline, CDR1 LNHDA and CDR2 SQIVND (reference sequence).

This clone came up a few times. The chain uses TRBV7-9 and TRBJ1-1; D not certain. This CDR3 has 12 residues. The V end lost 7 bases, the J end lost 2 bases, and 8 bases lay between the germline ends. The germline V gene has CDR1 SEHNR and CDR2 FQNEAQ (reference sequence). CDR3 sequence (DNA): TGTGCCAGCACCCTTCTCAACACTGAAGCTTTCTTT. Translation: CASTLLNTEAFF.

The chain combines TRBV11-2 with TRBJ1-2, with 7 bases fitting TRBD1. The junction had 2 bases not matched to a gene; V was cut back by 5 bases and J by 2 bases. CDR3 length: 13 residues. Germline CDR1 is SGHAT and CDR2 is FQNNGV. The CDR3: CASSVDRNYGYTF. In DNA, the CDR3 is TGTGCCAGCAGCGTGGACAGGAACTATGGCTACACCTTC.

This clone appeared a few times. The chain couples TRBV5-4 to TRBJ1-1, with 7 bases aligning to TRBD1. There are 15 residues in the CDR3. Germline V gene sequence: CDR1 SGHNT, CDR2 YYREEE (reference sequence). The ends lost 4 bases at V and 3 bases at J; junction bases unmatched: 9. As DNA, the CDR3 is TGTGCCAGCAGCGTACCCGACAGGGTTGACACTGAAGCTTTCTTT. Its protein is CASSVPDRVDTEAFF.

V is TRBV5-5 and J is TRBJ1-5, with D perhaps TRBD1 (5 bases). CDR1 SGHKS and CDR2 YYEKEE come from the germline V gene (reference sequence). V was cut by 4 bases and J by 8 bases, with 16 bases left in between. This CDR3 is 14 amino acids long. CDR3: CASSPGRGSEPQHF. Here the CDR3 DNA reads TGTGCCAGCAGCCCGGGGCGGGGTTCGGAGCCCCAGCATTTT.

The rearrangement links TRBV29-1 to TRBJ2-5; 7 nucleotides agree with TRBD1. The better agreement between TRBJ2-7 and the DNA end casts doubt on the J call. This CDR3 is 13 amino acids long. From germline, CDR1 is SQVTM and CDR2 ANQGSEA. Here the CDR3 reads CSGATGSSYEQYF. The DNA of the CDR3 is TGCAGCGGGGCGACAGGGAGCTCCTACGAGCAGTACTTC.

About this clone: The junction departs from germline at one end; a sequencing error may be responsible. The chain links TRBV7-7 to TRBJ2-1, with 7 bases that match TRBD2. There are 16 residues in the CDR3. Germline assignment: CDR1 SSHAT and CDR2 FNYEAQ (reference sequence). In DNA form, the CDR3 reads TGTGCTAGCAGCCGTAGCGGGCTTGTCGGGAACAATGAGCAGTTCTTC. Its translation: CASSRSGLVGNNEQFF.

The CDR3 sequence is CASREDRGRETQYF. In nucleotides, the CDR3 is TGTGCCAGCAGGGAGGACAGGGGTAGAGAGACCCAGTACTTC. The rearrangement links TRBV27 to TRBJ2-5; 9 bases agree with TRBD1. V lost 6 bases to trimming and J lost 4 bases; unmatched junction nucleotides: 6. The CDR3 length is 14 residues. Germline V lookup: CDR1 MNHEY, CDR2 SMNVEV (reference sequence).

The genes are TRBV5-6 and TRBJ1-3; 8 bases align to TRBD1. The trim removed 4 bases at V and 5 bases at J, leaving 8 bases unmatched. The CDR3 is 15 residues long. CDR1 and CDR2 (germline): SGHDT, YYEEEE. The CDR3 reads CASSLLTGGRNTIYF. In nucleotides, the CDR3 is TGTGCCAGCAGCCTGCTTACAGGGGGAAGAAACACCATATATTTT.

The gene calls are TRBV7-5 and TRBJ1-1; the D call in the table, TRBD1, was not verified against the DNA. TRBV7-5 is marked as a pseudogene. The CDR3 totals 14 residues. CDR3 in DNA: TGTGCCAGAACCATTCAGGGGGCTAACACTGAAGCTTTCTTT. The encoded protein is CARTIQGANTEAFF.

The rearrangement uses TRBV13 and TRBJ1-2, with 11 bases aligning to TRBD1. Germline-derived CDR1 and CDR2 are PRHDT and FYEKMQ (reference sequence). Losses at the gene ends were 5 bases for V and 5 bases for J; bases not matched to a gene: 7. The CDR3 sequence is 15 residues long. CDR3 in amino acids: CASSLPGQGGYGYTF. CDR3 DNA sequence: TGTGCCAGCAGCCTTCCGGGACAGGGGGGGTATGGCTACACCTTC.

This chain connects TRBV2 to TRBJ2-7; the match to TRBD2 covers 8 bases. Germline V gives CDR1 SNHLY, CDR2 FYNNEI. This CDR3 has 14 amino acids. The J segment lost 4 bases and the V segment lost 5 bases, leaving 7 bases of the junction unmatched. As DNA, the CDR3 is TGTGCCAGCAGTCGCCGGACTAGCCAGTACGAGCAGTACTTC. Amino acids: CASSRRTSQYEQYF. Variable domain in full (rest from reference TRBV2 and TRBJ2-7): EPEVTQTPSHQVTQMGQEVILRCVPISNHLYFYWYRQILGQKVEFLVSFYNNEISEKSEIFDDQFSVERPDGSNFTLKIRSTKLEDSAMYFCASSRRTSQYEQYFGPGTRLTVT.

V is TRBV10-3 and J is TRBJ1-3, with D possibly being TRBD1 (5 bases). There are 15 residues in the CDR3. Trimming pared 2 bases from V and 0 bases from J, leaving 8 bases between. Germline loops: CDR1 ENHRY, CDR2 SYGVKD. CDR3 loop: CAISEAGDSGNTIYF. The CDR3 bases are TGTGCCATCAGTGAGGCGGGGGACTCTGGAAACACCATATATTTT.

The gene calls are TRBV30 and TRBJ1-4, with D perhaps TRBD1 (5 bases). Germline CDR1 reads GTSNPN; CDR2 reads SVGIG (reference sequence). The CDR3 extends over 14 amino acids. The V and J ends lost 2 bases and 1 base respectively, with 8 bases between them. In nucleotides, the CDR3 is TGTGCCTGGAGTTCAGGGTTAACTAATGAAAAACTGTTTTTT. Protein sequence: CAWSSGLTNEKLFF.

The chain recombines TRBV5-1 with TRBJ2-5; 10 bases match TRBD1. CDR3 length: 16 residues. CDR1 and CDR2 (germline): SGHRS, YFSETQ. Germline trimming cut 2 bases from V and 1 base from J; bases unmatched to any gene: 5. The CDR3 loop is CASSLQGQGFQETQYF. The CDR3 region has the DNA TGCGCCAGCAGCTTACAGGGACAGGGGTTCCAAGAGACCCAGTACTTC.

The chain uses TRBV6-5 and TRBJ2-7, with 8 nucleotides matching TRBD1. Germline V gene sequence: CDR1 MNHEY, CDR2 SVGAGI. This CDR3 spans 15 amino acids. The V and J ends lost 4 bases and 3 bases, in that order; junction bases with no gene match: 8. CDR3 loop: CASSFQGAVSYEQYF. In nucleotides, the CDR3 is TGTGCCAGCAGTTTCCAGGGGGCAGTCAGCTACGAGCAGTACTTC.

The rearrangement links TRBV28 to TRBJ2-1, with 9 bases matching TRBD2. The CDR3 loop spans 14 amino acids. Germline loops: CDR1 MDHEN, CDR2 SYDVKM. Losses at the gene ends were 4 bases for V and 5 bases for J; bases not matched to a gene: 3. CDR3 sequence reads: CASSSIAGDNEQFF. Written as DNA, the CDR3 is TGTGCCAGCAGTTCAATAGCGGGAGACAATGAGCAGTTCTTC.

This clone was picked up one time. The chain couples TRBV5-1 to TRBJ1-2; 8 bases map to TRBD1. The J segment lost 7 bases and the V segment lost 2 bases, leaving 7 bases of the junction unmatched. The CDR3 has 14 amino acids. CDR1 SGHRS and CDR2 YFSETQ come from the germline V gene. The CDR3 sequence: CASSFGQGSIGYTF. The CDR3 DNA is TGCGCCAGCAGCTTTGGACAGGGATCTATTGGCTACACCTTC.

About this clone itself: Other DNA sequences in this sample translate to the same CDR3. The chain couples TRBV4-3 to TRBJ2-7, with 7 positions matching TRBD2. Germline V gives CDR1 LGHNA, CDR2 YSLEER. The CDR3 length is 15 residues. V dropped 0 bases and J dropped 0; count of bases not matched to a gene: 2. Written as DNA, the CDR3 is TGCGCCAGCAGCCAAGATAGGACTAGCTCCTACGAGCAGTACTTC. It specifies CASSQDRTSSYEQYF.

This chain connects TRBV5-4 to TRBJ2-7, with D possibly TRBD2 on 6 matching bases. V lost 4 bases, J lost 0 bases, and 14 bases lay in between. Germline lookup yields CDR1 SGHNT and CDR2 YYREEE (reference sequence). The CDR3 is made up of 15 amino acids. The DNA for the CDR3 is TGTGCCAGCAGCCCTTCGGGAGCACTCTCCTACGAGCAGTACTTC. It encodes CASSPSGALSYEQYF.